One sample yielded the 7 T cell receptor beta chains listed below, sequenced in a study of T-cell reconstitution after alpha-beta-depleted transplantation in children. Unique molecular identifiers were used to barcode this TCRbeta library. TCRdb processed the PCR reads anew with MiXCR; each CDR3 protein has one entry. The sample contains around 140,000 distinct CDR3 sequences, around 10% of which appear only once. Specimen: PBMCs, mostly from graft donor cells, collected 180 days after TCRalphabeta/CD19-depleted stem cell transplant. The receptors were gathered from a female patient aged 2-15 years who had a stem cell transplant for congenital amegakaryocytic thrombocytopenia, so the T cells may come from the graft donor.

This clonotype was counted at least ten times. The chain joins TRBV24-1 to TRBJ2-1; the match to TRBD2 covers 11 bases. V gave up 2 bases and J gave up 8 bases; unmatched junction bases: 7. Looked up from germline, CDR1 is KGHDR and CDR2 is SFDVKD. The length of the CDR3 is 16 residues. As DNA, the CDR3 is TGTGCCACCAGTGATTCTGGGCTAGCGGGGGGCGATGAGCAGTTCTTC. Translation gives CATSDSGLAGGDEQFF.

This clonotype was seen many times. This chain links TRBV12-3 or TRBV12-4 with TRBJ1-1; D gene ambiguous. The germline V and J ends were trimmed by 3 bases and 10 bases, with 15 bases remaining between them. The CDR3 is 13 residues long. DNA of the CDR3: TGTGCCAGCAGTTTGCAGTGGGTGTTTAGAGCTTTCTTT. This encodes CASSLQWVFRAFF.

This clonotype was counted between two and nine times. The CDR3 loop is CATSSLGRMGEQFF. DNA for the CDR3: TGTGCCACCAGTTCCCTCGGTCGGATGGGAGAGCAGTTCTTC. The rearrangement links TRBV24-1 to TRBJ2-1, with D unresolved. The CDR3 covers 14 residues. Germline assignment: CDR1 KGHDR and CDR2 SFDVKD. The V gene lost 6 bases and the J gene lost 10 bases, with 18 bases spanning the gap.

A remark on this clonotype: This could be a read error, since a much larger clone is one nucleotide away. The V gene is TRBV28, the J gene TRBJ2-3; 7 bases match TRBD2. There are 14 residues in the CDR3. Trimming took 7 bases from V and 7 from J; bases not matched to a gene: 11. Germline V gene sequence: CDR1 MDHEN, CDR2 SYDVKM. The DNA for the CDR3 is TGTGCCAGCACTGCCGGGACTAAAGCACATACGCAGTATTTT. Amino acids: CASTAGTKAHTQYF.

This clonotype has at least ten counts. The J gene is TRBJ2-7, the V gene TRBV5-1; TRBD2 aligns across 12 bases. The CDR3 has 15 amino acids. With V trimmed by 4 bases and J by 3 bases, 5 bases remained unmatched. CDR1 is SGHRS and CDR2 is YFSETQ in the germline V gene. CDR3 protein: CASSPGLAGFYEQYF. For the CDR3, the DNA is TGCGCCAGCAGCCCCGGACTAGCGGGATTCTACGAGCAGTACTTC.

In this sample, this clonotype turned up many times. This chain links TRBV10-2 with TRBJ2-4; TRBD1 matches at 10 bases. This CDR3 contains 14 residues. The V gene end was trimmed by 6 bases and the J gene end by 8 bases; junction bases not matched to a gene: 7. The germline CDR1 and CDR2 sequences are WSHSY and SAAADI. The CDR3 DNA reads as TGCGCCAGCAGGCTAGACAGGGGGCTGGACATTCAGTACTTC. It codes for CASRLDRGLDIQYF.

This clonotype was counted ten times or more. The chain recombines TRBV7-2 with TRBJ2-1; D is unresolved. The germline V and J ends were trimmed by 4 bases and 3 bases, with 7 bases remaining between them. The CDR3 has 13 residues. Germline values: CDR1 SGHTA, CDR2 FQGNSA. The CDR3 here is CASSSDFYNEQFF. CDR3 nucleotides: TGTGCCAGCAGCTCAGACTTCTACAATGAGCAGTTCTTC. Complete variable domain (other parts from reference TRBV7-2 and TRBJ2-1): GAGVSQSPSNKVTEKGKDVELRCDPISGHTALYWYRQSLGQGLEFLIYFQGNSAPDKSGLPSDRFSAERTGGSVSTLTIQRTQQEDSAVYLCASSSDFYNEQFFGPGTRLTVL.